The rows below give T cell receptor beta chains drawn from one sample of a study of blood T cell repertoires in COVID-19. Method: immunoSEQ multiplex PCR; TCRdb's copy keeps in-frame clones and lacks some. The data hold more than 110,000 clones, with over 60% observed a single time. The sequenced material came from peripheral blood. The receptors shown here come from a woman aged 50 to 60 with active or convalescent COVID-19. The CDR3 runs from the conserved cysteine through the conserved F or W. The D gene is left open where the match is weak. Clone size, where shown, is once, few, many, or a class for clones that have expanded.

TRBV5-4	-	TRBD2	TRBJ2-3	TGTGCCAGCAGCCCCGCGGGAGATAAAGATACGCAGTATTTT	CASSPAGDKDTQYF
TRBV7-6	-	TRBD1	TRBJ1-4	TGTGCCAGCAGCACGGGACAGTCTGCAACTAATGAAAAACTGTTTTTT	CASSTGQSATNEKLFF
TRBV7-3	-	-	TRBJ1-1	TGTGCCAGCAGCTTAGTGGGACAGAACACTGAAGCTTTCTTT	CASSLVGQNTEAFF
TRBV28	-	TRBD1	TRBJ2-7	TGTGCCAGCAGGGACCGGACAGGGGGCGAATGCTACGAGCAGTACTTC	CASRDRTGGECYEQYF
TRBV7-8	-	-	TRBJ1-1	TGTGCCAGCAACGACAGGATGAACACTGAAGCTTTCTTT	CASNDRMNTEAFF
TRBV28	-	TRBD2	TRBJ2-4	TGTGCCAGCAGTTCGGCTAGCGGGAGTCAGAACATTCAGTACTTC	CASSSASGSQNIQYF
TRBV30	few	TRBD1	TRBJ1-4	TGTGCCTGGAGCGCAGGGGGCGGAGGTGAAAAACTGTTTTTT	CAWSAGGGGEKLFF
TRBV10-3	-	TRBD2	TRBJ2-3	TGTGCCATCAGTGCAGCGGGGGGGCATGGAGATACGCAGTATTTT	CAISAAGGHGDTQYF
TRBV10-3	-	TRBD1	TRBJ1-1	TGTGCCATCAGTGATGGGACAGGACAAACGGCTTTCTTT	CAISDGTGQTAFF
TRBV6-1	-	-	TRBJ1-4	TGTGCCAGCAGTGAGGCAGGGTCCACTAATGAAAAACTGTTTTTT	CASSEAGSTNEKLFF